The sequence of this T cell receptor beta chain was determined in a study of control samples from healthy donors and cancer patients. Produced via immunoSEQ multiplex PCR; TCRdb's table is partial and in-frame only. The data show roughly 150,000 clones, over 90% seen once. The V end lost 3 bases, the J end lost 3 bases, and 18 bases lay between the germline ends. The CDR3 covers 16 residues. In germline, CDR1 is SGHTA, CDR2 FQGNSA. Source material: blood. This sequence originates from a man between 50 and 59 years old in good health. V is TRBV7-2 and J is TRBJ2-7; D could derive from TRBD1 or TRBD2 (5 bases each). CDR3 nucleotide sequence: TGTGCCAGCAGCTTCGGGACGTCTAATGGGTTCTACGAGCAGTACTTC. This gives the protein CASSFGTSNGFYEQYF.